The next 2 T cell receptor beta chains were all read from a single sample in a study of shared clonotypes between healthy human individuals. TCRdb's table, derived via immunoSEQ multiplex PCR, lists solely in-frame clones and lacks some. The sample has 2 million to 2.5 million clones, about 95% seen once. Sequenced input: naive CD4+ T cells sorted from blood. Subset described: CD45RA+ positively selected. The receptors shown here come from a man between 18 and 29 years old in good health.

The chain's CDR3 is CASSADRANSNQPQHF. CDR3 DNA: TGTGCCAGCAGTGCTGACAGGGCCAATAGCAATCAGCCCCAGCATTTT. This chain connects TRBV27 to TRBJ1-5, with 7 bases fitting TRBD1. V trimming: 5 bases; J trimming: 0 bases; junction bases outside the gene matches: 7. Looked up from germline, CDR1 is MNHEY and CDR2 is SMNVEV (reference sequence). The CDR3 totals 16 residues.

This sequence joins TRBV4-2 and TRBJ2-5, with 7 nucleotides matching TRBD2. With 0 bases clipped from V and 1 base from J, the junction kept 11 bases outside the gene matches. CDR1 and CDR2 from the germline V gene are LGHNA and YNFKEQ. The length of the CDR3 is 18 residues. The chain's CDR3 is CASSQDGLSGASQETQYF. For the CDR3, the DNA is TGTGCCAGCAGCCAAGACGGACTAAGCGGGGCCTCCCAAGAGACCCAGTACTTC.